This TCR beta chain appears in the sequencing data of a study of blood T cell repertoires in COVID-19. Trimming shortened V by 5 bases and J by 8 bases, and 18 bases separated the two germline ends. The CDR3 has 14 amino acids. Germline V gene sequence: CDR1 SGHTA, CDR2 FQGTGA. TCRdb's copy holds only in-frame clones and misses some; the assay was immunoSEQ multiplex PCR. Among just over 150,000 clones listed, 85% to 90% were seen once. Enrollees, about 18 to 89 years old, lived in about two dozen US areas. Cohort allocation depended upon clinical history that participants reported. The V call is TRBV7-3, the J call TRBJ1-2; D is perhaps TRBD1 (6 bases). Material: PBMCs or T cells enriched from blood (not recorded which). This sequence originates from a woman between 50 and 59 years old who had recovered from COVID-19. The CDR3 region is CASSLTPGVEGYTF. The CDR3 region has the DNA TGTGCCAGCAGCCTTACCCCAGGGGTCGAGGGCTACACCTTC. Full variable domain (outside the CDR3, taken from reference TRBV7-3 and TRBJ1-2): GAGVSQTPSNKVTEKGKYVELRCDPISGHTALYWYRQSLGQGPEFLIYFQGTGAADDSGLPNDRFFAVRPEGSVSTLKIQRTERGDSAVYLCASSLTPGVEGYTFGSGTRLTVV.